The clone carrying this T cell receptor beta chain was observed a few times. Trimming shortened V by 1 base and J by 4 bases, and 9 bases separated the two germline ends. From germline, CDR1 is SGHTA and CDR2 FQGTGA. This CDR3 is 14 amino acids long. The entry originates in a study of blood T cells in healthy people across ages. A sample-barcoded 5' primer and a J-beta primer mix were used in a second PCR of about 7 to 12 cycles. TCRdb reprocessed the 5' RACE reads via MiXCR and lists one record per CDR3 protein. This table holds 550,000 to 750,000 distinct CDR3 sequences, around a fifth found once. The origin of this receptor is a man in his 70s in good health. The source material was blood. V and J are TRBV7-3 and TRBJ2-3; unclear D gene. The CDR3 bases are TGTGCCAGCAGCTTAAATCTGGGCGCAGATACGCAGTATTTT. This translates into CASSLNLGADTQYF.